Below, 23 T cell receptor beta chains from the same sample are listed, as sequenced in a study of T cells in Graves' hyperthyroidism and ophthalmopathy. RNA transcripts provided the source from which TCR beta CDR3 regions were amplified. First-round RT-PCR of the TCR CDR3 relied on the HTBI primer set. TCRdb fed the multiplex PCR reads into MiXCR, producing one record per CDR3 protein. Here the sample spans 500,000 to 600,000 distinct CDR3 sequences, 15% to 20% being singletons. Input material: blood. These receptors were taken from a man in his forties or fifties with Graves' ophthalmopathy.

Ten or more counts support this clonotype. This chain connects TRBV27 to TRBJ2-3, with 7 bases aligning to TRBD2. V was pared by 4 bases and J by 3 bases, with 13 bases of the junction left unmatched. Germline lookup yields CDR1 MNHEY and CDR2 SMNVEV (reference sequence). This CDR3 spans 17 amino acids. CDR3 sequence: CASSSGLEGERTDTQYF. CDR3 bases: TGTGCCAGCAGTTCAGGACTAGAAGGAGAGCGGACAGATACGCAGTATTTT.

The chain joins TRBV27 to TRBJ2-7; weak D call: TRBD1 (5 bases). The CDR3 length is 15 residues. Germline V gives CDR1 MNHEY, CDR2 SMNVEV (reference sequence). Trimming took off 2 bases at V and 5 bases at J, with 16 bases between the two ends. DNA of the CDR3: TGTGCCAGCAGTTTAAGAGTAGGGGCGATGGACGAGCAGTACTTC. Its protein product is CASSLRVGAMDEQYF.

This clonotype has at least ten counts. This chain links TRBV11-2 with TRBJ1-1, with 9 bases that match TRBD1. V shed 4 bases and J 6 bases; nucleotides not matched to a gene: 6. Germline loops: CDR1 SGHAT, CDR2 FQNNGV. The CDR3 has 14 residues. The CDR3 DNA follows: TGTGCCAGCAGCTACGGACAGGGGTGGTCTGAAGCTTTCTTT. Its protein is CASSYGQGWSEAFF.

This clonotype showed up many times. The chain employs TRBV6-1 and TRBJ2-7, with D perhaps TRBD2 (6 bases). Germline values: CDR1 MNHNS, CDR2 SASEGT. The CDR3 loop spans 14 amino acids. V was trimmed by 8 bases and J by 4 bases, leaving 18 bases between them. This CDR3 reads CASGFVEGPYEQYF. In nucleotides, the CDR3 is TGTGCCAGCGGATTCGTGGAGGGACCTTACGAGCAGTACTTC.

This clonotype came up a few times. This chain links TRBV12-3 or TRBV12-4 with TRBJ2-5; D is unclear. V lost 2 bases, J lost 3 bases, and 7 bases lay in between. The CDR3 length is 13 residues. CDR3 sequence reads: CASSLSPEETQYF. The CDR3 DNA follows: TGTGCCAGCAGTTTAAGTCCAGAAGAGACCCAGTACTTC.

This clonotype was detected only a few times. The chain joins TRBV6-1 to TRBJ2-5; D remains unclear. This CDR3 has 11 residues. V was cut by 6 bases and J by 4 bases, with 6 bases left in between. Germline values: CDR1 MNHNS, CDR2 SASEGT. This CDR3 reads CASRQTETQYF. CDR3 in DNA: TGTGCCAGCAGGCAGACAGAGACCCAGTACTTC.

This clonotype was picked up a small number of times. V is TRBV4-3 and J is TRBJ2-3, with D possibly being TRBD1 (5 bases). Germline loops: CDR1 LGHNA, CDR2 YSLEER. This CDR3 is built from 15 residues. V lost 0 bases to trimming and J lost 6 bases, with 13 bases between them. The CDR3 DNA reads TGCGCCAGCAGCCAAGATCTAGGGGTTGAGGATACGCAGTATTTT. Translation: CASSQDLGVEDTQYF.

The sample holds a few counts of this clonotype. The chain employs TRBV5-1 and TRBJ2-7, with TRBD1 matching over 9 bases. Trimming at V came to 4 bases and at J to 4 bases, leaving 12 bases not matched to a gene. From germline, CDR1 is SGHRS and CDR2 YFSETQ. This CDR3 contains 16 residues. The CDR3 sequence: CASSVSGTGPPYEQYF. Here the CDR3 DNA reads TGCGCCAGCAGCGTTTCCGGGACAGGGCCCCCTTACGAGCAGTACTTC.

This clonotype was seen ten or more times. V is TRBV28 and J is TRBJ2-7; 7 bases line up with TRBD2. This CDR3 spans 15 amino acids. J lost 0 bases, V lost 6 bases, and 8 bases had no gene match. CDR1 is MDHEN, CDR2 SYDVKM, per germline. The DNA for the CDR3 is TGTGCCAGCAGCCCTTCCGGGACTAACTCCTACGAGCAGTACTTC. Residues: CASSPSGTNSYEQYF.

This clonotype has ten or more counts. The J gene is TRBJ1-2, the V gene TRBV7-2, with D possibly TRBD1 on 6 matching bases. Deletions cut 4 bases from V and 4 bases from J, with 10 bases between. The CDR3 sequence is 13 residues long. Germline V CDR1 and CDR2: SGHTA, FQGNSA. CDR3 loop: CASSSGEGYGYTF. CDR3 in DNA: TGTGCCAGCAGCTCAGGGGAGGGCTATGGCTACACCTTC.

The CDR3 coding sequence is TGTGCCAGCAGCGAACCGGGACTAGCAGACACAGATACGCAGTATTTT. As protein: CASSEPGLADTDTQYF. The V and J genes are TRBV7-9 and TRBJ2-3; 9 bases line up with TRBD2. After removal of 5 bases from V and 2 bases from J, the junction contained 8 bases not matched to a gene. This CDR3 contains 16 residues. The germline V gene encodes CDR1 SEHNR and CDR2 FQNEAQ (reference sequence).

The CDR3 reads CASSVGLLMNTGELFF. CDR3 in DNA: TGTGCCAGCAGCGTAGGGCTCCTCATGAACACCGGGGAGCTGTTTTTT. The rearrangement joins TRBV9 to TRBJ2-2, with no clear D. The CDR3 has 16 residues. V gave up 0 bases and J gave up 1 base, with 10 bases separating them. Germline V gene data show CDR1 as SGDLS and CDR2 as YYNGEE.

This clonotype has a count of ten or more. The CDR3 DNA sequence: TGTGCCAGCAGCTTGGGGACTAGCGGCCAAGAGACCCAGTACTTC. Translation gives CASSLGTSGQETQYF. J is TRBJ2-5 and V is TRBV7-6; TRBD2 matches 11 bases. CDR1 is SGHVS and CDR2 is FNYEAQ in the germline V gene. V shed 3 bases, J shed 1 base, and the junction held 1 base outside the gene matches. This CDR3 comprises 15 residues. Looking up the rest from reference TRBV7-6 and TRBJ2-5 gives the full variable domain: GAGVSQSPRYKVTKRGQDVALRCDPISGHVSLYWYRQALGQGPEFLTYFNYEAQQDKSGLPNDRFSAERPEGSISTLTIQRTEQRDSAMYRCASSLGTSGQETQYFGPGTRLLVL.

The V and J genes are TRBV18 and TRBJ2-5; D gene ambiguous. V shed 6 bases and J shed 1 base, with 15 bases lying between them. Germline V CDR1 and CDR2: KGHSH, LQKENI. The CDR3 has 15 residues. Here the CDR3 DNA reads TGTGCCAGCTCTCCTCCCGGCGTGACCCAAGAGACCCAGTACTTC. Translated: CASSPPGVTQETQYF.

This clonotype has ten or more counts. The chain joins TRBV7-9 to TRBJ1-1; TRBD1 is a possible D gene (5 bases). Between the trimmed V and J ends, which lost 5 bases and 5 bases, there was a span of 15 bases. The CDR3 contains 14 residues. Germline V gene sequence: CDR1 SEHNR, CDR2 FQNEAQ (reference sequence). In DNA, the CDR3 is TGTGCCAGCAGCACAGGAGGGGTAGAAACTGAAGCTTTCTTT. Translation: CASSTGGVETEAFF.

J is TRBJ2-7 and V is TRBV24-1; D may be TRBD1 or TRBD2 (7 bases each). V dropped 4 bases and J dropped 3 bases, with 21 bases sitting between them. This CDR3 has 17 amino acids. The V gene's germline CDR1 is KGHDR and CDR2 SFDVKD. The DNA of the CDR3 is TGTGCCACCAGTGACCTGAGACAGGGCGGGGGATTCTACGAGCAGTACTTC. Protein: CATSDLRQGGGFYEQYF.

This chain links TRBV7-3 with TRBJ2-2; D possibly corresponds to TRBD1 (5 bases). CDR1 and CDR2 (germline): SGHTA, FQGTGA. V lost 3 bases and J lost 4, with 9 bases in between. The CDR3 runs 14 residues. The CDR3 coding sequence is TGTGCCAGCAGCTTGGTCAGGGCCACCGGGGAGCTGTTTTTT. Protein: CASSLVRATGELFF.

V and J are TRBV7-9 and TRBJ2-7, with TRBD2 identical over 7 bases. Germline assignment: CDR1 SEHNR and CDR2 FQNEAQ (reference sequence). V lost 5 bases to trimming and J lost 3 bases; unmatched junction nucleotides: 7. The CDR3 runs to 14 residues. CDR3 bases: TGTGCCAGCAGCCCCGGGGGGTCGGACTACGAGCAGTACTTC. Translated: CASSPGGSDYEQYF.

At least ten counts were recorded for this clonotype. The chain is built from TRBV7-3 and TRBJ2-3; TRBD2 is a possible D gene (6 bases). The ends were cut back, 5 bases at V and 8 bases at J, with 14 bases in the middle. Germline V gene lookup returns CDR1 SGHTA and CDR2 FQGTGA. The CDR3 covers 13 residues. The CDR3: CASSKTRGGTQYF. The CDR3 DNA reads TGTGCCAGCAGCAAGACTAGAGGCGGTACGCAGTATTTT.

V and J are TRBV28 and TRBJ2-6; no clear D. There are 15 residues in the CDR3. Germline CDR1 MDHEN, CDR2 SYDVKM. V lost 8 bases, J lost 0 bases, and 11 bases lay in between. The DNA for the CDR3 is TGTGCCAGCGGACCGGCGCTCTCTGGGGCCAACGTCCTGACTTTC. Translating gives CASGPALSGANVLTF.

This clonotype has a handful of counts. The chain has TRBV7-3 and TRBJ1-6; 8 bases line up with TRBD1. Germline-derived CDR1 and CDR2 are SGHTA and FQGTGA. The CDR3 is 15 amino acids. Trimming took 4 bases from V and 6 from J; bases not matched to a gene: 5. The chain's CDR3 is CASSSPTGVNSPLHF. In DNA form, the CDR3 reads TGTGCCAGCAGCTCCCCGACAGGGGTTAATTCACCCCTCCACTTT.

This clonotype occurred a few times. The rearrangement joins TRBV19 to TRBJ1-1, with D possibly matching TRBD1 (6 bases). Trimming shortened V by 3 bases and J by 4 bases, and 18 bases separated the two germline ends. CDR3 length: 16 amino acids. Germline assignment: CDR1 LNHDA and CDR2 SQIVND (reference sequence). The CDR3 sequence is CASSMVVGGAGTEAFF. CDR3 DNA sequence: TGTGCCAGTAGTATGGTGGTGGGGGGCGCGGGCACTGAAGCTTTCTTT. Full variable domain (outside the CDR3, taken from reference TRBV19 and TRBJ1-1): DGGITQSPKYLFRKEGQNVTLSCEQNLNHDAMYWYRQDPGQGLRLIYYSQIVNDFQKGDIAEGYSVSREKKESFPLTVTSAQKNPTAFYLCASSMVVGGAGTEAFFGQGTRLTVV.

The rearrangement links TRBV20-1 to TRBJ2-1; no reliable D call. Germline CDR1 DFQATT, CDR2 SNEGSKA (reference sequence). The CDR3 runs 13 residues. Trimming took off 0 bases at V and 9 bases at J, with 12 bases between the two ends. The CDR3 DNA reads as TGCAGTGCTAGAGATCTAACTTTGGGTGAGCAGTTCTTC. This codes for CSARDLTLGEQFF.